This entry is about one T cell receptor (beta chain). The data were taken from a study of blood T cell repertoires in COVID-19. Study overall: The samples span acute and convalescent COVID-19 from the United States, Italy and Spain. Nucleic acid was either cDNA or gDNA, and it came from T cells, B-cell-depleted T cells, or PBMCs.

Original processing notes: Reference gene primers were amplified, and this amplification served to estimate nucleated cell counts. Profiled with immunoSEQ multiplex PCR; TCRdb holds only in-frame clones, not every one. V, J and clone size were drawn from that table, and D and trimming were deduced from the DNA. The table lists fewer than 75,000 clones, about 82% of them singletons, with 6.9% in the top ten. Germline V gene lookup returns CDR1 SGHVS and CDR2 FQNEAQ. The CDR3 is made up of 17 amino acids. The V gene end was trimmed by 5 bases and the J gene end by 0 bases; junction bases not matched to a gene: 10.

The sequence derives from a man aged 50 or older with active COVID-19. The specimen was peripheral blood. The chain has TRBV7-8 and TRBJ2-1; TRBD2 matches at 7 bases. CDR3 DNA: TGTGCCAGCAGCCTCCTTTATTCGGGGGGCTCCTACAATGAGCAGTTCTTC. Translating gives CASSLLYSGGSYNEQFF.